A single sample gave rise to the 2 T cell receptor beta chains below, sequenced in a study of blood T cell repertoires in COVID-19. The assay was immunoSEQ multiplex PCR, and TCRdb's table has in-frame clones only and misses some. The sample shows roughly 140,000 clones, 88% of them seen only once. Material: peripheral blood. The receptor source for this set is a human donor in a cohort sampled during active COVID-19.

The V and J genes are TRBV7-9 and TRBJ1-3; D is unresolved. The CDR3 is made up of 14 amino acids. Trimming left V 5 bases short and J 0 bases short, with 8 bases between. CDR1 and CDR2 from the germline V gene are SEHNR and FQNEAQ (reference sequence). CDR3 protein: CASSPMFSGNTIYF. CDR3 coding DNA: TGTGCCAGCAGCCCTATGTTCTCTGGAAACACCATATATTTT. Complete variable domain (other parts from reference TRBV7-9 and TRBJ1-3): DTGVSQNPRHKITKRGQNVTFRCDPISEHNRLYWYRQTLGQGPEFLTYFQNEAQLEKSRLLSDRFSAERPKGSFSTLEIQRTEQGDSAMYLCASSPMFSGNTIYFGEGSWLTVV.

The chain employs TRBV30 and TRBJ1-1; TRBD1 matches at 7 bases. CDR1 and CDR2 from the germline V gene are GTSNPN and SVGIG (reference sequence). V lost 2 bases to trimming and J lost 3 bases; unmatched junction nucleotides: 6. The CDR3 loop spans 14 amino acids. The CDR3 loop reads CAWSKLDRHTEAFF. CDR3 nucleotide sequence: TGTGCCTGGAGTAAACTGGACAGGCACACTGAAGCTTTCTTT.